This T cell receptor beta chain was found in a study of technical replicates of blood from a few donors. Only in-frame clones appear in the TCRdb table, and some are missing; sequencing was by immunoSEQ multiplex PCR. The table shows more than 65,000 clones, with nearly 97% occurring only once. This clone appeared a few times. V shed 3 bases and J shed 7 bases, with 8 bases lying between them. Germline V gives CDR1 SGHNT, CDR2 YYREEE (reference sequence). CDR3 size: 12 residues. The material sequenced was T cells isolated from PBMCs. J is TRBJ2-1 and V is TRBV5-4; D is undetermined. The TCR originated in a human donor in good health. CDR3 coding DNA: TGTGCCAGCAGCTCCCTCGGGAATGAGCAGTTCTTC. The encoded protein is CASSSLGNEQFF.